One and the same sample provided the 28 T cell receptor beta chains below, sequenced in a study of response to subunit inactivated influenza vaccine. One entry per CDR3 protein results from TCRdb running MiXCR on the RT-PCR reads. The sample consists of 500,000 to 600,000 distinct CDR3 sequences, around 10% of them appearing once. This sample also appeared in a second study, on T cells expressing NK-cell markers. That work contributes: The cDNA for TCR beta came from 5'RACE template switching with UMIs.

The specimen was PBMCs from blood, collected on the day of vaccination. Every receptor here comes from a man aged 50-59 years who received an inactivated influenza vaccine.

At least ten counts were recorded for this clonotype. The chain is built from TRBV20-1 and TRBJ2-3; TRBD2 aligns across 13 bases. CDR3 length: 16 amino acids. After removal of 3 bases from V and 2 bases from J, the junction contained 5 bases not matched to a gene. Germline V gene data show CDR1 as DFQATT and CDR2 as SNEGSKA (reference sequence). The CDR3 loop reads CSASQLAGGNTDTQYF. DNA for the CDR3: TGCAGTGCTAGCCAACTAGCGGGAGGGAACACAGATACGCAGTATTTT.

This chain joins TRBV20-1 and TRBJ2-5; D could derive from TRBD1 or TRBD2 (6 bases each). Germline CDR1 is DFQATT and CDR2 is SNEGSKA (reference sequence). V was trimmed by 1 base and J by 7 bases, leaving 16 bases between them. CDR3 length: 14 residues. DNA of the CDR3: TGCAGTGCTAGAGTTGGAGGGGGAGGCGCGACCCAGTACTTC. It encodes CSARVGGGGATQYF.

This chain uses TRBV6-1 with TRBJ1-5, with TRBD1 matching over 9 bases. The CDR3 length is 16 residues. Germline V gives CDR1 MNHNS, CDR2 SASEGT. J gave up 7 bases and V 4 bases, and 11 bases lay outside the gene matches. The CDR3 sequence: CASSASGTGPGQPQHF. Written as DNA, the CDR3 is TGTGCCAGCAGTGCCTCCGGGACAGGGCCGGGGCAGCCCCAGCATTTT.

The genes are TRBV6-5 and TRBJ2-6; TRBD2 aligns across 7 bases. Germline V gene lookup returns CDR1 MNHEY and CDR2 SVGAGI. The V segment lost 2 bases and the J segment 3 bases; nucleotides outside the gene matches: 10. The CDR3 length is 18 residues. The CDR3 bases are TGTGCCAGCAGTTACGCCGGCGGGAGCTTGAGTGGGGCCAACGTCCTGACTTTC. As protein: CASSYAGGSLSGANVLTF.

This clonotype was seen repeatedly, ten times or more. The chain combines TRBV30 with TRBJ1-6; TRBD1 aligns across 8 bases. The CDR3 contains 15 residues. V lost 3 bases to trimming and J lost 3 bases; unmatched junction nucleotides: 4. Germline V gives CDR1 GTSNPN, CDR2 SVGIG (reference sequence). CDR3 nucleotides: TGTGCCTGGAGGGACAGGGACTTCTATAATTCACCCCTCCACTTT. This translates into CAWRDRDFYNSPLHF.

This clonotype was found a few times. The V gene is TRBV11-2, the J gene TRBJ2-7; TRBD1 aligns across 11 bases. From germline, CDR1 is SGHAT and CDR2 FQNNGV. The length of the CDR3 is 15 residues. V was clipped by 1 base and J by 2 bases; unmatched bases: 1. The CDR3 is CASSLADRGPYEQYF. CDR3 DNA: TGTGCCAGCAGCTTAGCGGACAGGGGGCCCTACGAGCAGTACTTC.

This rearrangement joins TRBV11-2 to TRBJ1-1, with TRBD1 matching over 8 bases. V lost 8 bases to trimming and J lost 0 bases; unmatched junction nucleotides: 11. CDR1 SGHAT and CDR2 FQNNGV come from the germline V gene. The CDR3 extends over 16 amino acids. CDR3 coding DNA: TGTGCCAGCGGCGGTCTAAGGACAGGGATGAACACTGAAGCTTTCTTT. It specifies CASGGLRTGMNTEAFF.

This chain joins TRBV5-6 and TRBJ2-1; TRBD2 matches at 8 bases. Losses at the gene ends were 0 bases for V and 7 bases for J; bases not matched to a gene: 15. This CDR3 region has 18 residues. Looked up from germline, CDR1 is SGHDT and CDR2 is YYEEEE. The CDR3 loop is CASSLALLAGTGVNEQFF. CDR3 DNA sequence: TGTGCCAGCAGCTTGGCCTTATTAGCGGGAACGGGTGTGAATGAGCAGTTCTTC.

Here the CDR3 DNA reads TGCAGCGTACCCGGGACAGGGTTAGAGACCCAGTACTTC. It yields the protein CSVPGTGLETQYF. V gene TRBV29-1 combines with J gene TRBJ2-5; the match to TRBD1 covers 9 bases. Looked up from germline, CDR1 is SQVTM and CDR2 is ANQGSEA. V lost 6 bases, J lost 4 bases, and 6 bases stayed unmatched. The CDR3 is 13 residues long.

The rearrangement joins TRBV7-2 to TRBJ2-3; 8 bases are a match to TRBD2. J lost 5 bases, V lost 3 bases, and 10 bases had no gene match. The V gene's germline CDR1 is SGHTA and CDR2 FQGNSA. The CDR3 length is 16 residues. The CDR3 region has the DNA TGTGCCAGCAGCTTCCGGGGGGGCCGAGGCATAGATACGCAGTATTTT. This encodes CASSFRGGRGIDTQYF.

This clonotype was seen more than once but under ten times. The gene calls are TRBV29-1 and TRBJ2-1, with unresolved D. V was pared by 3 bases and J by 0 bases, with 9 bases between. Per the germline V gene, CDR1 is SQVTM and CDR2 is ANQGSEA. CDR3 size: 14 residues. The CDR3 DNA sequence: TGCAGCGTTGATGGCAGGAGCTCCTACAATGAGCAGTTCTTC. Its protein is CSVDGRSSYNEQFF.

This clonotype was seen a handful of times. The chain employs TRBV6-2 or TRBV6-3 and TRBJ2-7, with D hard to call. The CDR3 consists of 13 residues. Trimming removed 7 bases at V and 2 bases at J, with 12 bases between. Germline V CDR1 and CDR2: MNHEY, SVGEGT. This CDR3 is CASNPGRTYEQYF. CDR3 DNA: TGTGCCAGCAACCCTGGACGAACCTACGAGCAGTACTTC.

The chain links TRBV23-1 to TRBJ2-4, with D unresolved. TRBV23-1 is labeled an ORF, and its function is uncertain. There are 15 residues in the CDR3. Deletions cut 2 bases from V and 1 base from J, with 9 bases between. The CDR3 sequence is CASSQTGSAKNIQYF. The CDR3 bases are TGCGCCAGCAGTCAAACGGGTTCTGCCAAAAACATTCAGTACTTC.

The table lists this clonotype with many counts. This chain joins TRBV7-2 and TRBJ2-5; maybe TRBD1 (5 bases). Trimming took off 4 bases at V and 1 base at J, with 10 bases between the two ends. The CDR3 is 14 residues long. CDR1 SGHTA and CDR2 FQGNSA come from the germline V gene. The CDR3: CASSSQASQETQYF. Here the CDR3 DNA reads TGTGCCAGCAGCTCACAGGCATCCCAAGAGACCCAGTACTTC.

The V call is TRBV5-1, the J call TRBJ2-7; 9 nucleotides line up with TRBD1. V shed 4 bases, J shed 2 bases, and the junction held 7 bases outside the gene matches. This CDR3 is 15 amino acids long. In germline, CDR1 is SGHRS, CDR2 YFSETQ. The CDR3 protein is CASSPDRGGTYEQYF. DNA of the CDR3: TGCGCCAGCAGCCCAGACAGGGGGGGAACCTACGAGCAGTACTTC. The complete variable domain, with remaining parts taken from reference TRBV5-1 and TRBJ2-7, reads KAGVTQTPRYLIKTRGQQVTLSCSPISGHRSVSWYQQTPGQGLQFLFEYFSETQRNKGNFPGRFSGRQFSNSRSEMNVSTLELGDSALYLCASSPDRGGTYEQYFGPGTRLTVT.

This clonotype has a handful of counts. The chain joins TRBV21-1 to TRBJ2-7; the table assigns TRBD1, which was not confirmed against the DNA. TRBV21-1 is reported as a pseudogene. The CDR3 runs to 14 residues. CDR3: CASTKGGALYEQYF. CDR3 in DNA: TGTGCCAGCACAAAAGGCGGGGCACTCTACGAGCAGTACTTC.

This clonotype was picked up a small number of times. The genes are TRBV3-1 and TRBJ2-2, with 9 nucleotides matching TRBD1. The junction had 7 bases not matched to a gene; V was cut back by 4 bases and J by 1 base. From germline, CDR1 is LGHDT and CDR2 YNNKEL (reference sequence). CDR3 size: 17 residues. The CDR3 bases are TGTGCCAGCAGCCGACCACAGGGGGCGCGGAACACCGGGGAGCTGTTTTTT. As protein: CASSRPQGARNTGELFF.

V is TRBV20-1 and J is TRBJ2-7; 14 bases match TRBD2. CDR1 DFQATT and CDR2 SNEGSKA come from the germline V gene (reference sequence). The J segment lost 5 bases and the V segment lost 3 bases, leaving 3 bases of the junction unmatched. There are 14 residues in the CDR3. CDR3 DNA: TGCAGTGCTAGGTGGACTAGCGGGGGGAACGAGCAGTACTTC. It encodes CSARWTSGGNEQYF.

This clonotype was found many times. The rearrangement uses TRBV4-1 and TRBJ1-2; a weak D match, TRBD1 (5 bases). CDR1 and CDR2 (germline): MGHRA, YSYEKL. The CDR3 totals 17 residues. Between the trimmed V and J ends, which lost 2 bases and 4 bases, there was a span of 20 bases. The CDR3 nucleotides read TGCGCCAGCAGCCAAATTTCCCTGCGGGGGGTCGGCTATGGCTACACCTTC. Its translation: CASSQISLRGVGYGYTF.

There are a few counts of this clonotype. The chain recombines TRBV5-1 with TRBJ2-1; tentatively, D is TRBD1 or TRBD2 (5 bases each). CDR1 is SGHRS, CDR2 YFSETQ, per germline. V was clipped by 0 bases and J by 2 bases, with 6 bases between them. The CDR3 has 14 amino acids. In DNA, the CDR3 is TGCGCCAGCAGCTTGGAGGGACCCTACAATGAGCAGTTCTTC. This sequence encodes CASSLEGPYNEQFF.

The chain employs TRBV30 and TRBJ2-1, with TRBD2 matching over 10 bases. This CDR3 has 14 amino acids. After removal of 4 bases from V and 5 bases from J, the junction contained 5 bases not matched to a gene. Germline values: CDR1 GTSNPN, CDR2 SVGIG (reference sequence). CDR3 coding DNA: TGTGCCTGGACCGGACTAGCGGTACACAATGAGCAGTTCTTC. It encodes CAWTGLAVHNEQFF.

The chain employs TRBV24-1 and TRBJ2-5, with a tentative D call TRBD1 (6 bases). Per the germline V gene, CDR1 is KGHDR and CDR2 is SFDVKD. The CDR3 is 16 amino acids. V lost 3 bases and J lost 2, with 15 bases in between. Written as DNA, the CDR3 is TGTGCCACCAGTGATCGAGGAGCCGGGACACAAGAGACCCAGTACTTC. Its translation is CATSDRGAGTQETQYF.

V and J are TRBV12-3 or TRBV12-4 and TRBJ1-1; tentative D call: TRBD1 (5 bases). The V and J ends lost 6 bases and 4 bases respectively, with 15 bases between them. CDR3 length: 14 residues. Here the CDR3 DNA reads TGTGCCAGCAGACCAGGGACGGATCCCACTGAAGCTTTCTTT. Its protein is CASRPGTDPTEAFF.

The genes are TRBV3-1 and TRBJ1-5; D gene unclear. V lost 2 bases, J lost 7 bases, and 12 bases lay in between. The CDR3 length is 14 residues. CDR1 is LGHDT, CDR2 YNNKEL, per germline (reference sequence). The CDR3 bases are TGTGCCAGCAGCCAATCGGAAGGTGTCCAGCCCCAGCATTTT. Protein: CASSQSEGVQPQHF.

This clonotype was seen repeatedly, ten times or more. The chain couples TRBV20-1 to TRBJ2-3; D unresolved. The germline gives CDR1 DFQATT, CDR2 SNEGSKA (reference sequence). V was cut by 3 bases and J by 5 bases, with 9 bases left in between. The CDR3 runs to 12 residues. CDR3 in DNA: TGCAGTGCTAGGCAAAACAGAGATACGCAGTATTTT. Its protein product is CSARQNRDTQYF.

The sample holds many counts of this clonotype. This chain links TRBV5-1 with TRBJ2-1; 10 bases align to TRBD1. The CDR3 spans 15 residues. Losses at the gene ends were 4 bases for V and 4 bases for J; bases not matched to a gene: 5. CDR1 SGHRS and CDR2 YFSETQ come from the germline V gene. The CDR3 sequence is CASSPTGQGYNEQFF. CDR3 DNA sequence: TGCGCCAGCAGCCCAACGGGACAGGGGTACAATGAGCAGTTCTTC.

This clonotype was seen at least ten times. The J gene is TRBJ1-6, the V gene TRBV7-8; 8 bases match TRBD1. Losses at the gene ends were 4 bases for V and 7 bases for J; bases not matched to a gene: 6. Germline CDR1 is SGHVS and CDR2 is FQNEAQ. The CDR3 is made up of 15 amino acids. The CDR3 bases are TGTGCCAGCAGCTCCAGACAGGGGCCGAATTCACCCCTCCACTTT. Protein: CASSSRQGPNSPLHF.

V gene TRBV19 combines with J gene TRBJ2-3; 11 positions agree with TRBD2. CDR3 length: 16 residues. CDR1 LNHDA and CDR2 SQIVND come from the germline V gene (reference sequence). V was clipped by 5 bases and J by 3 bases; unmatched bases: 7. CDR3 nucleotide sequence: TGTGCCAGTAGTGCGCGGACTAGCGGGCTTACAGATACGCAGTATTTT. Its protein product is CASSARTSGLTDTQYF.